This T cell receptor beta chain was sequenced for a study of human T cells and chemical hapten exposure. The table lists this clonotype with a few counts. The CDR3 runs to 15 residues. Per germline, CDR1 DFQATT and CDR2 SNEGSKA (reference sequence). V lost 3 bases and J 7 bases, leaving 16 bases between the germline ends. Time point indicated: patch test 3, about 24 weeks after DPC sensitization. Treatment indicated: therapeutic diphenylcyclopropenone sensitization with weekly scalp DPC. One entry per CDR3 protein results from TCRdb running MiXCR on the RACE reads. The table includes around 85,000 distinct CDR3 sequences, approximately 12% detected once.

This sample comprised whole blood, obtained in connection with sensitization to the hapten diphenylcyclopropenone (DPC). The TCR originated in a woman aged 45 to 65 with alopecia areata. Some clones in this sample may be carry-over from other donors' samples. The chain links TRBV20-1 to TRBJ1-6; D is possibly TRBD1 (6 bases). CDR3 loop: CSASTLTGTNSPLHF. Written as DNA, the CDR3 is TGCAGTGCTAGTACCTTAACAGGGACCAATTCACCCCTCCACTTT.